This record concerns one TCR beta chain sequence. Its cognate antigen is unknown. Libraries were prepared by immunoSEQ multiplex PCR; TCRdb keeps only in-frame clonotypes and omits some of them. The table lists 84,000 or so clones, roughly 80% of them singletons. Germline CDR1 is SGHNT and CDR2 is YYREEE (reference sequence). Trimming cost V 4 bases and J 2 bases; bases outside gene matches: 6. This CDR3 region has 15 residues. This sample is part of a study of graft-versus-host responses after intestinal transplantation. Study summary: Recipients across the board were started on anti-thymocyte globulin induction, then kept on tacrolimus and steroids for two to four years. The study, taken as a whole, reports: Declining HvG levels early post-transplant were linked to peak circulating GvH clone levels. Ileal or blood samples showed some GvH clones first, and such clones were also found in recipient marrow.

The sequencing used unstimulated CD4+ T cells sorted from spleen or lymph node cells, collected before intestinal transplant. The V call is TRBV5-4, the J call TRBJ2-5; 9 bases align to TRBD1. This clonotype was obtained from a human donor who received an intestinal transplant. Here the CDR3 reads CASSHGQGKQETQYF. The CDR3 nucleotides read TGTGCCAGCAGCCACGGACAGGGGAAACAAGAGACCCAGTACTTC.